The clone carrying this T cell receptor beta chain was detected only a few times. In each case, RNA was isolated and then reverse transcribed into cDNA as the sequencing template. TCRdb keeps only in-frame clones here, not all; method: immunoSEQ multiplex PCR. The profile shows over 100,000 clones, 50% to 75% of them singletons. The data stem from a study of CD8+ T cells in alopecia areata. Turning to the study itself: People stayed on tofacitinib for 6 to 18 months, then stopped the drug for 6 months.

Germline lookup yields CDR1 MNHEY and CDR2 SMNVEV (reference sequence). With 7 bases clipped from V and 0 bases from J, the junction kept 3 bases outside the gene matches. The length of the CDR3 is 14 residues. Indicated treatment: oral pan-JAK inhibitor, 5-10 mg twice daily. The chain uses TRBV27 and TRBJ1-2, with 9 positions matching TRBD1. The sample here was CD8+ T cells sorted from blood, taken at week 24, from a patient treated with tofacitinib. This clonotype was obtained from a human donor with alopecia areata. In nucleotides, the CDR3 is TGTGCCAGCACAGGACAGGGGCCTAACTATGGCTACACCTTC. Amino acid sequence: CASTGQGPNYGYTF.